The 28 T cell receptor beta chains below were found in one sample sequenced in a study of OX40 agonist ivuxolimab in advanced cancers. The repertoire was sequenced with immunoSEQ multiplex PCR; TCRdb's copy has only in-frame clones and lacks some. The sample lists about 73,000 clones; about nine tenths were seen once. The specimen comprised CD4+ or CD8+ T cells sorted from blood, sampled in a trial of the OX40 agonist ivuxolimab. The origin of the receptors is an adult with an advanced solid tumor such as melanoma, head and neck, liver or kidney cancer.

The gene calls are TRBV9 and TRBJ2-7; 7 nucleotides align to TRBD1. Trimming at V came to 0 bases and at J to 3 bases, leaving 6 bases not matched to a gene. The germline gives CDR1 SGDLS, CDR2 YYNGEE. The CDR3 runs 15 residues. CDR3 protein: CASSVGMTGNYEQYF. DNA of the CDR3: TGTGCCAGCAGCGTAGGGATGACAGGGAACTACGAGCAGTACTTC.

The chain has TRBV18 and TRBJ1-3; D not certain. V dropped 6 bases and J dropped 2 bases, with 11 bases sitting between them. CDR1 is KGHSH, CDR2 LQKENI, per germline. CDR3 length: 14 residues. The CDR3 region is CASSQEGTGNTIYF. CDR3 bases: TGTGCCAGCTCCCAAGAAGGAACTGGAAACACCATATATTTT. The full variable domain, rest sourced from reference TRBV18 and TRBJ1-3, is NAGVMQNPRHLVRRRGQEARLRCSPMKGHSHVYWYRQLPEEGLKFMVYLQKENIIDESGMPKERFSAEFPKEGPSILRIQQVVRGDSAAYFCASSQEGTGNTIYFGEGSWLTVV.

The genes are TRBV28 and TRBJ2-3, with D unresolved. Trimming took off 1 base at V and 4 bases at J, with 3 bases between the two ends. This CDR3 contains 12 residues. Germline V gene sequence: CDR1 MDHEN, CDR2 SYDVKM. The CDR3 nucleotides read TGTGCCAGCAGTTTATATCCAGATACGCAGTATTTT. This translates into CASSLYPDTQYF. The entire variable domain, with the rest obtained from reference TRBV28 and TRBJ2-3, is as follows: DVKVTQSSRYLVKRTGEKVFLECVQDMDHENMFWYRQDPGLGLRLIYFSYDVKMKEKGDIPEGYSVSREKKERFSLILESASTNQTSMYLCASSLYPDTQYFGPGTRLTVL.

The CDR3 loop reads CASSYGGADTEAFF. In nucleotides, the CDR3 is TGTGCCAGCAGTTACGGGGGAGCGGACACTGAAGCTTTCTTT. V and J are TRBV28 and TRBJ1-1; the D gene is possibly TRBD1 (5 bases). V was trimmed by 4 bases and J by 3 bases, leaving 12 bases between them. Per germline, CDR1 MDHEN and CDR2 SYDVKM. There are 14 residues in the CDR3. Drawing the rest from reference TRBV28 and TRBJ1-1, the complete variable domain is DVKVTQSSRYLVKRTGEKVFLECVQDMDHENMFWYRQDPGLGLRLIYFSYDVKMKEKGDIPEGYSVSREKKERFSLILESASTNQTSMYLCASSYGGADTEAFFGQGTRLTVV.

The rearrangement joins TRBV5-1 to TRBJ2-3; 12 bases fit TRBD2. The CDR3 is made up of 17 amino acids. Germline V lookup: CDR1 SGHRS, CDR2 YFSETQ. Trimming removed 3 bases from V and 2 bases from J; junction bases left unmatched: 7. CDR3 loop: CASSSGLAGHFTDTQYF. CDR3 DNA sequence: TGCGCCAGCAGCTCGGGACTAGCGGGCCACTTCACAGATACGCAGTATTTT.

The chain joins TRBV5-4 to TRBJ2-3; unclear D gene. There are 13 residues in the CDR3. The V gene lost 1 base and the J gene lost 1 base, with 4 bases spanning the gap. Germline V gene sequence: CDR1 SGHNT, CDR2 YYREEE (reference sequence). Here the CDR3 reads CASSLIGTDTQYF. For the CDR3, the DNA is TGTGCCAGCAGCTTGATCGGCACAGATACGCAGTATTTT.

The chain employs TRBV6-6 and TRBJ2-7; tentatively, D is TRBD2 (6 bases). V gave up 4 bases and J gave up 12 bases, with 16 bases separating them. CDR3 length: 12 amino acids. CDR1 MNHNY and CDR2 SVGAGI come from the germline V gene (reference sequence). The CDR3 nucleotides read TGTGCCAGCAGTTCTTCCGACCGAGCGGGGTACTTC. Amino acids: CASSSSDRAGYF.

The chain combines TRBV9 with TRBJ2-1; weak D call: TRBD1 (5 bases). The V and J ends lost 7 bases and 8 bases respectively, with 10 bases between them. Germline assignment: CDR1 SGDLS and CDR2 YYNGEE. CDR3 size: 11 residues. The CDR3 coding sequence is TGTGCCAGCGGGGCATCGGATGAGCAGTTCTTC. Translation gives CASGASDEQFF.

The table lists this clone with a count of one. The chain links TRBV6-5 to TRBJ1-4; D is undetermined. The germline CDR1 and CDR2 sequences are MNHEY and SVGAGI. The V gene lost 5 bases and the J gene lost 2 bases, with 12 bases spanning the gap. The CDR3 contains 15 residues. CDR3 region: CASSPDLSTNEKLFF. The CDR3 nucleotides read TGTGCCAGCAGTCCGGATCTTTCGACTAATGAAAAACTGTTTTTT.

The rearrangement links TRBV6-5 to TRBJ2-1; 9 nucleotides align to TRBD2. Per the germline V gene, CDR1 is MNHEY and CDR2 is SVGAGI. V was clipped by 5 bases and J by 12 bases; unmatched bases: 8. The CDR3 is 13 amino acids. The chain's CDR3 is CASSNPSGMVQFF. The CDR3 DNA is TGTGCCAGCAGTAACCCTAGCGGGATGGTGCAGTTCTTC.

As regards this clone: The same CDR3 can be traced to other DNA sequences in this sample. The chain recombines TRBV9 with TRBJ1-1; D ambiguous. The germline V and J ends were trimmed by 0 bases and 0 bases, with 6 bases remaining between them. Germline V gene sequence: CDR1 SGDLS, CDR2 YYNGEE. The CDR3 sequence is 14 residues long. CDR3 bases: TGTGCCAGCAGCGTAGACGGGGTGAACACTGAAGCTTTCTTT. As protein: CASSVDGVNTEAFF. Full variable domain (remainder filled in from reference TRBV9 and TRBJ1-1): DSGVTQTPKHLITATGQRVTLRCSPRSGDLSVYWYQQSLDQGLQFLIQYYNGEERAKGNILERFSAQQFPDLHSELNLSSLELGDSALYFCASSVDGVNTEAFFGQGTRLTVV.

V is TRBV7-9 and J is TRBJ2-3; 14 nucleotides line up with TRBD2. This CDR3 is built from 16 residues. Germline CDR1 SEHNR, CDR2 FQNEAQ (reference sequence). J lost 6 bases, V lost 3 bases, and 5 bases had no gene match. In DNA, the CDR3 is TGTGCCAGCAGCTTGGGGACTAGCGGGGGAATTGATACGCAGTATTTT. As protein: CASSLGTSGGIDTQYF.

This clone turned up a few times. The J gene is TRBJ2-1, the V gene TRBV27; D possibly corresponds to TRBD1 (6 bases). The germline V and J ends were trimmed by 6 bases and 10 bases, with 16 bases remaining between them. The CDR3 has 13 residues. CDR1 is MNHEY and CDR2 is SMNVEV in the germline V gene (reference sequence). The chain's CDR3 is CASRKEPGTEQFF. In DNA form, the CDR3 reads TGTGCCAGCAGAAAGGAACCCGGGACAGAGCAGTTCTTC.

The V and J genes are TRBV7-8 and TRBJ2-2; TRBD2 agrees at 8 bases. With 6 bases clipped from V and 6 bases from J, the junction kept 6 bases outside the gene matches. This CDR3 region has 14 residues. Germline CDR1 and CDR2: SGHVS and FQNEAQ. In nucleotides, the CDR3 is TGTGCCAGCAGAGGGACTAGTAGGGCCGGGGAGCTGTTTTTT. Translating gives CASRGTSRAGELFF.

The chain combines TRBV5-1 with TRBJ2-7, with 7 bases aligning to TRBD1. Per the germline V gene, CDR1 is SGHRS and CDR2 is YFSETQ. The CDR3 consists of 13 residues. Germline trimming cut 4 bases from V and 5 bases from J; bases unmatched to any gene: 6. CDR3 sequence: CASSRTGPNEQYF. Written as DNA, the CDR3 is TGCGCCAGCAGCCGGACAGGTCCGAACGAGCAGTACTTC.

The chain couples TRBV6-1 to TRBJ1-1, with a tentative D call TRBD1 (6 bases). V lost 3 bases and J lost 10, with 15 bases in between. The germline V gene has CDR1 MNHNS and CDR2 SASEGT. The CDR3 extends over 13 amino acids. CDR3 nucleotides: TGTGCCAGCAGTGAGAATTCGGGCAGGGGAGCTTTCTTT. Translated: CASSENSGRGAFF.

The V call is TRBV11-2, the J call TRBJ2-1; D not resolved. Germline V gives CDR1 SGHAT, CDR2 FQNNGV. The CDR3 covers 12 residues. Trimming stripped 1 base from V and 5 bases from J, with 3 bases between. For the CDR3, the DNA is TGTGCCAGCAGCTTAGGAGACAATGAGCAGTTCTTC. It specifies CASSLGDNEQFF.

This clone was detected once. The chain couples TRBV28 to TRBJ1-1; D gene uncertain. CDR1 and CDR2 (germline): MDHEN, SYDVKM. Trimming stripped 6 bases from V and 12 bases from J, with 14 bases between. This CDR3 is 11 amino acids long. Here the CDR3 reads CASSLPGITFF. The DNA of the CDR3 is TGTGCCAGCAGCCTCCCGGGTATAACTTTCTTT.

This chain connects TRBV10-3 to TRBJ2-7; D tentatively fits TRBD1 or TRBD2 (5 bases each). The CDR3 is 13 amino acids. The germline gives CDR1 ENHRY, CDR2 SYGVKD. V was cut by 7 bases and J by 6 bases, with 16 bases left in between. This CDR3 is CAIMGRTLGEQYF. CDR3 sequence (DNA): TGTGCCATCATGGGACGTACCTTGGGCGAGCAGTACTTC.

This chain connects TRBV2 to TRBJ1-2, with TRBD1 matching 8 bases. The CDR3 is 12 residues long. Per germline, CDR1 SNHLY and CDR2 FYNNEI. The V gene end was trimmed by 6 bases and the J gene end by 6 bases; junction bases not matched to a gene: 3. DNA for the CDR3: TGTGCCAGCAGGCAGGGGGCGAATGGCTACACCTTC. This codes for CASRQGANGYTF.

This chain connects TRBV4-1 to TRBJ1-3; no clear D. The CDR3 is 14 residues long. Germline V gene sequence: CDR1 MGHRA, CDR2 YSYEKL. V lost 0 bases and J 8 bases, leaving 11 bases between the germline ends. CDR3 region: CASSQDLGRYTIYF. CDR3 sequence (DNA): TGCGCCAGCAGCCAAGATTTGGGGAGGTACACCATATATTTT.

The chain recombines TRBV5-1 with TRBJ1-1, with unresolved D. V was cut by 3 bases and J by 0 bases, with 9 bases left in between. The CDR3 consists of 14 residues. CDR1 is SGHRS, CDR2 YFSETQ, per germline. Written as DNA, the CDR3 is TGCGCCAGCAGCTCCCCTAACATGAACACTGAAGCTTTCTTT. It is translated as CASSSPNMNTEAFF.

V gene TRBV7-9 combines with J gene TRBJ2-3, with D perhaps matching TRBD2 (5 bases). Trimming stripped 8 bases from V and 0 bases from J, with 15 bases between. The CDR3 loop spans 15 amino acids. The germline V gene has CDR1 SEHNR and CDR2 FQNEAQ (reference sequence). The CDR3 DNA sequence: TGTGCCAGCGGGCCGAAGCGGTCTAGCACAGATACGCAGTATTTT. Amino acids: CASGPKRSSTDTQYF.

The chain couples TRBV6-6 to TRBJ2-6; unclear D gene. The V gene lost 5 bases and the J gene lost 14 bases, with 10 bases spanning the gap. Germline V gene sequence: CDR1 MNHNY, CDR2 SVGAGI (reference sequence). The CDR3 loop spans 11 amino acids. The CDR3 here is CASSPTGFLTF. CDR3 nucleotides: TGTGCCAGCAGTCCTACGGGTTTCCTGACTTTC.

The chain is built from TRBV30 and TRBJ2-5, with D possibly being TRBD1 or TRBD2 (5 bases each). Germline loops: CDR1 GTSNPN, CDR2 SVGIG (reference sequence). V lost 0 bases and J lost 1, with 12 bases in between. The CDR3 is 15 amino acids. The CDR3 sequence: CAWSVGTKIQETQYF. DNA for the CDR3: TGTGCCTGGAGTGTAGGGACGAAAATCCAAGAGACCCAGTACTTC.

CDR3 in amino acids: CASSLGIAGARETQYF. In nucleotides, the CDR3 is TGTGCCAGCAGCCTCGGAATAGCGGGAGCCCGGGAGACCCAGTACTTC. The chain has TRBV27 and TRBJ2-5, with 9 bases lining up with TRBD2. The CDR3 spans 16 residues. The V and J ends lost 6 bases and 5 bases, in that order; junction bases with no gene match: 13. Germline V gene sequence: CDR1 MNHEY, CDR2 SMNVEV (reference sequence).

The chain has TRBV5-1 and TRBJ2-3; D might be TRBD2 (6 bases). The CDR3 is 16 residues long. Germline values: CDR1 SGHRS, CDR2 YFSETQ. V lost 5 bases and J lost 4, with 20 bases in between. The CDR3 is CASSAGKASAPDTQYF. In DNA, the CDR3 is TGCGCCAGCAGTGCTGGCAAGGCTAGCGCCCCAGATACGCAGTATTTT.

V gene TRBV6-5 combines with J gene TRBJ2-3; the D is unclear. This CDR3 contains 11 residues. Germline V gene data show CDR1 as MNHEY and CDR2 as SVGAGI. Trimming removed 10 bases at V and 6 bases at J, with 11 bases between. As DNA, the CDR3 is TGTGCCACCGGCCTCAGCGATACGCAGTATTTT. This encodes CATGLSDTQYF.